The clone carrying this TCR beta chain has more than one count but fewer than ten. Each TCR beta cDNA library carried unique molecular identifiers. One entry per CDR3 protein results from TCRdb running MiXCR on the PCR reads. The sample records about 400,000 distinct CDR3 sequences, around 37% being singletons. This entry comes from a study of post-analysis software for immune sequencing data. What was sequenced was blood. The receptor was isolated from a girl aged 10 to 17 with multiple sclerosis.

CDR3 residues: CSAFMGAVFSYTF. As DNA, the CDR3 is TGCAGTGCTTTTATGGGGGCGGTTTTTAGCTACACCTTC. The chain recombines TRBV20-1 with TRBJ1-2; tentative D call: TRBD1 (6 bases). The germline V gene has CDR1 DFQATT and CDR2 SNEGSKA (reference sequence). The CDR3 is 13 amino acids. Trimming removed 5 bases at V and 9 bases at J, with 19 bases between.